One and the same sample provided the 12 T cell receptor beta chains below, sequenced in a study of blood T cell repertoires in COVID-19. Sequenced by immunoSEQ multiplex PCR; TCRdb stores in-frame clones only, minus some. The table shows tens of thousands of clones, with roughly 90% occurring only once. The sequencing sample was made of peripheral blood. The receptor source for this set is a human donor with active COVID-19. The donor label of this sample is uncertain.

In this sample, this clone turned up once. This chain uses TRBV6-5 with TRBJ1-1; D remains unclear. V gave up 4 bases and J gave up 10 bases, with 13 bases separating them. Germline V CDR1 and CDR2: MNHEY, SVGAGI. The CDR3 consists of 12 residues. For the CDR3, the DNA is TGTGCCAGCAGTTCTCGATCTGCGGGAGCTTTCTTT. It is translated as CASSSRSAGAFF.

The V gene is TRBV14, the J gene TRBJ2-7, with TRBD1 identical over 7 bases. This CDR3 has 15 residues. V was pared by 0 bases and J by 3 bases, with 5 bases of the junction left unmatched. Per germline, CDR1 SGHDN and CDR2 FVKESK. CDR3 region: CASSQETGSSYEQYF. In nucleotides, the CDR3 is TGTGCCAGCAGCCAAGAGACAGGGTCGAGCTACGAGCAGTACTTC.

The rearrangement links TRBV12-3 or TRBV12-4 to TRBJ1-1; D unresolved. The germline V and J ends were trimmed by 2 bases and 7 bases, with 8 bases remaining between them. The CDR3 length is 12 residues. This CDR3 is CASSLSLLEAFF. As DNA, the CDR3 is TGTGCCAGCAGTTTATCTCTCCTTGAAGCTTTCTTT.

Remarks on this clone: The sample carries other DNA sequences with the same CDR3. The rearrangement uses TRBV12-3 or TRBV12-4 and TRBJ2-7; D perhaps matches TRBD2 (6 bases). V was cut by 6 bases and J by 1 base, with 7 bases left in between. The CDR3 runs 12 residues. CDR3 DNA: TGTGCCAGCAGCCGGGGGTCCTACGAGCAGTACTTC. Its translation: CASSRGSYEQYF.

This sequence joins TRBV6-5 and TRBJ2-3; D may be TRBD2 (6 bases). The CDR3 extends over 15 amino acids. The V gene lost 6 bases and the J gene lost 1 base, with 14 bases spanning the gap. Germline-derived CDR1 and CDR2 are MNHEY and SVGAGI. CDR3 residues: CASRGGSGGTDTQYF. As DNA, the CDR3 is TGTGCCAGCAGGGGCGGTTCGGGGGGCACAGATACGCAGTATTTT.

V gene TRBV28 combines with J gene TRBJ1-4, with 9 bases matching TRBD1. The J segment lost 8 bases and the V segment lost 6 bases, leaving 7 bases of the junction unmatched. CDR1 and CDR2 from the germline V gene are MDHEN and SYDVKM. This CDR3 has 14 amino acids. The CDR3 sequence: CASRRQGEREKLFF. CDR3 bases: TGTGCCAGCAGACGACAGGGGGAAAGAGAAAAACTGTTTTTT.

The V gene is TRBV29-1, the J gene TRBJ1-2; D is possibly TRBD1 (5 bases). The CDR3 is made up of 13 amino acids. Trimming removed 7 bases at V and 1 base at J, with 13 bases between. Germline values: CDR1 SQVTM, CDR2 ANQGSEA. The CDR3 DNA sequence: TGCAGCGGGGGGGTGGACAATAACTATGGCTACACCTTC. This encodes CSGGVDNNYGYTF.

The CDR3 DNA reads TGTGCCAGCAGCAAAAAACAGGGTAGCGACACAGATACGCAGTATTTT. This translates into CASSKKQGSDTDTQYF. This sequence joins TRBV7-6 and TRBJ2-3; possible D gene TRBD1, 6 bases. CDR1 is SGHVS and CDR2 is FNYEAQ in the germline V gene. The V gene lost 5 bases and the J gene lost 2 bases, with 17 bases spanning the gap. The CDR3 runs 16 residues.

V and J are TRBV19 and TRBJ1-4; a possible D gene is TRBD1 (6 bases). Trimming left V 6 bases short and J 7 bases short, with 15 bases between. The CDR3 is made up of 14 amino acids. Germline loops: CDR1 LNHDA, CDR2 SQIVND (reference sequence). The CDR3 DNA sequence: TGTGCCAGTAGCCTGACAGGCTTCGGTGAAAAACTGTTTTTT. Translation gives CASSLTGFGEKLFF.

The CDR3 DNA is TGTGCCAGCTCACCATTGGGCCGAGAGCAGTTCTTC. It is translated as CASSPLGREQFF. The J gene is TRBJ2-1, the V gene TRBV18, with D hard to call. V was trimmed by 2 bases and J by 10 bases, leaving 9 bases between them. Germline V CDR1 and CDR2: KGHSH, LQKENI. CDR3 size: 12 residues.

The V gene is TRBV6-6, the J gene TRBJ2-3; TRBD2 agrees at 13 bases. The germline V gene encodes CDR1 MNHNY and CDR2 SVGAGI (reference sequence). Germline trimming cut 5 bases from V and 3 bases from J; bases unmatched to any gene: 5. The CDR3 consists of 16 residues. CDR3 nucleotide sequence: TGTGCCAGCAGTAGAACTAGCGGGGGGGGGACAGATACGCAGTATTTT. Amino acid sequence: CASSRTSGGGTDTQYF.

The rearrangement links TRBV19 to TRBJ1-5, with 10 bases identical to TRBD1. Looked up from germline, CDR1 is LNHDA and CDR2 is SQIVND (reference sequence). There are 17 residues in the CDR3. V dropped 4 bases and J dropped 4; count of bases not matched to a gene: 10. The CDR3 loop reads CASSRKDRGGKNQPQHF. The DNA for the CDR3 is TGTGCCAGTAGTAGGAAGGACAGGGGGGGGAAAAATCAGCCCCAGCATTTT.